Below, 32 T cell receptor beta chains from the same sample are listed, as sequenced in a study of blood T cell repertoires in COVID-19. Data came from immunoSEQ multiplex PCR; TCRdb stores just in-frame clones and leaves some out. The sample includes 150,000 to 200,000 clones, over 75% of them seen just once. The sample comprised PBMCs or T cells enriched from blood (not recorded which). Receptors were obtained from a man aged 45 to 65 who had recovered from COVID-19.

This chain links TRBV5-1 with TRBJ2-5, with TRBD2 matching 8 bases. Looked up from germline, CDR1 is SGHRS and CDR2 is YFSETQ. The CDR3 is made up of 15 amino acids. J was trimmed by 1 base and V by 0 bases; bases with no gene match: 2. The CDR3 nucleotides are TGCGCCAGCAGCTTGGCGGGGGGGACCCAAGAGACCCAGTACTTC. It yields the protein CASSLAGGTQETQYF.

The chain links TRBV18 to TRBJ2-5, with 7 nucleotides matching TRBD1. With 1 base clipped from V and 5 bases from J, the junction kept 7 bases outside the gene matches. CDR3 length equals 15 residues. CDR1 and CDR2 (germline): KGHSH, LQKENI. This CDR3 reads CASSPLQGERETQYF. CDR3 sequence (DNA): TGTGCCAGCTCACCACTGCAGGGGGAGAGGGAGACCCAGTACTTC.

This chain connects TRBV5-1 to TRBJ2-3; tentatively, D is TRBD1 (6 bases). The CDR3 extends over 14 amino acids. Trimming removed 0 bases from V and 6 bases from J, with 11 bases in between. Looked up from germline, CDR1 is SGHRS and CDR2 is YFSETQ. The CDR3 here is CASSLETGRDTQYF. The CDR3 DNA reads TGCGCCAGCAGCTTGGAGACAGGTCGGGATACGCAGTATTTT.

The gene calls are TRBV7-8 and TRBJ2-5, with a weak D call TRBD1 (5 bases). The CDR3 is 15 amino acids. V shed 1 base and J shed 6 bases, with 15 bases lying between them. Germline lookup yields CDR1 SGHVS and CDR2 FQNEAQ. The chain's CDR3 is CASSLGRDIGKTQYF. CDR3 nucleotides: TGTGCCAGCAGCTTAGGCAGGGATATAGGGAAGACCCAGTACTTC.

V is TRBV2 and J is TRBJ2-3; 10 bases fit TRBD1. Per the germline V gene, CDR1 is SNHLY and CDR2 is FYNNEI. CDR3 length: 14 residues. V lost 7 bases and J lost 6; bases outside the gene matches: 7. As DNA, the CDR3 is TGTGCCAGCAAAATGACAGGGGGCCAGGATACGCAGTATTTT. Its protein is CASKMTGGQDTQYF.

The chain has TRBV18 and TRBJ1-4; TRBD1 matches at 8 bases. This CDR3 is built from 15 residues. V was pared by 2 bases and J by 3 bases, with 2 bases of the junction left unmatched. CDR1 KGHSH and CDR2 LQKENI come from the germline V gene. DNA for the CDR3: TGTGCCAGCTCACCAGGACAGGGTTCTAATGAAAAACTGTTTTTT. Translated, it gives CASSPGQGSNEKLFF.

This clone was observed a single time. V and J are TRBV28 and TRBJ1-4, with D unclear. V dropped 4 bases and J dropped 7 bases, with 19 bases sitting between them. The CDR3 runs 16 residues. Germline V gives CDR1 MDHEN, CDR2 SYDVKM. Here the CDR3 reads CASSSPSTLVGEKLFF. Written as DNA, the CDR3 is TGTGCCAGCAGTTCTCCCTCGACCCTAGTGGGTGAAAAACTGTTTTTT.

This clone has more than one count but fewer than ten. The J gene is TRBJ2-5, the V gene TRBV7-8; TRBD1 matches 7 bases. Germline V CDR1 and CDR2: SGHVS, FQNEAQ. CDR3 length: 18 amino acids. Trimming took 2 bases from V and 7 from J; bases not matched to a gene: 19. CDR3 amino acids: CASSLHWDSKTSGGTQYF. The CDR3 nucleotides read TGTGCCAGCAGCTTACACTGGGACAGCAAAACGTCTGGGGGGACCCAGTACTTC.

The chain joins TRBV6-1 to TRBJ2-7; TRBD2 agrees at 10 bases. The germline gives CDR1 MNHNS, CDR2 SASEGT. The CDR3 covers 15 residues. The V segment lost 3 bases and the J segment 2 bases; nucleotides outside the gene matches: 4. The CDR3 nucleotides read TGTGCCAGCAGTGAGGGGACTAGCGCAGCCTACGAGCAGTACTTC. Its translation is CASSEGTSAAYEQYF.

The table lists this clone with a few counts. CDR3 amino acids: CASRIQGADGYTF. In nucleotides, the CDR3 is TGTGCCAGCAGAATACAGGGGGCCGATGGCTACACCTTC. This chain links TRBV2 with TRBJ1-2; the match to TRBD1 covers 9 bases. The CDR3 sequence is 13 residues long. Germline lookup yields CDR1 SNHLY and CDR2 FYNNEI. V lost 6 bases and J lost 6; bases outside the gene matches: 5.

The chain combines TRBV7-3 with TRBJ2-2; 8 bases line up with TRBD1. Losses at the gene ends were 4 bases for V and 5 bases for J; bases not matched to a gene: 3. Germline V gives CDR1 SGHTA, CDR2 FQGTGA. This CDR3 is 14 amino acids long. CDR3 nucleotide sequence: TGTGCCAGCAGCTCGGACAGGGTGACCGGGGAGCTGTTTTTT. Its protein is CASSSDRVTGELFF.

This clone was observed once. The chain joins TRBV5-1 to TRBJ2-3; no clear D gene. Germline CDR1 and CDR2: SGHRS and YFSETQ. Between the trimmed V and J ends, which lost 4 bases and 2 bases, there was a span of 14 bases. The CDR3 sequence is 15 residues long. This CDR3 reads CASSPKDSYTDTQYF. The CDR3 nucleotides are TGCGCCAGCAGCCCTAAAGACTCATACACAGATACGCAGTATTTT.

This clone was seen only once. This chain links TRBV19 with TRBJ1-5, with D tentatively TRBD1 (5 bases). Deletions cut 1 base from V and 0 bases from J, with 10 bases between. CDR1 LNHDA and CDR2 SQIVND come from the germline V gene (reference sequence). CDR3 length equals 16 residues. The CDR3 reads CASSIAGGNSNQPQHF. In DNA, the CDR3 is TGTGCCAGTAGTATAGCCGGGGGGAATAGCAATCAGCCCCAGCATTTT.

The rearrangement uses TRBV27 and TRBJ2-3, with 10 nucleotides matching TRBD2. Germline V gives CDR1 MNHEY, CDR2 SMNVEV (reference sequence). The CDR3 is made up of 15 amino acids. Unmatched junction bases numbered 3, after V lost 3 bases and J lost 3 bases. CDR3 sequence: CASSFGTSATDTQYF. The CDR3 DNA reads TGTGCCAGCAGTTTCGGGACTAGCGCTACAGATACGCAGTATTTT.

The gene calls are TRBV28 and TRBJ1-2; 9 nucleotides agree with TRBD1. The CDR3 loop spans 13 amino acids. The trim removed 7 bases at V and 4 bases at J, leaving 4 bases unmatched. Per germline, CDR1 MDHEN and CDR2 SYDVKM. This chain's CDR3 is CASIETGGYGYTF. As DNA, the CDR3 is TGTGCCAGCATTGAGACAGGGGGCTATGGCTACACCTTC.

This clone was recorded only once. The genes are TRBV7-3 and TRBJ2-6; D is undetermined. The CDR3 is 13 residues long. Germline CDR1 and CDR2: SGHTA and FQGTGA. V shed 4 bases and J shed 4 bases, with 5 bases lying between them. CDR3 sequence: CASSWPGANVLTF. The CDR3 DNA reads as TGTGCCAGCAGCTGGCCCGGGGCCAACGTCCTGACTTTC.

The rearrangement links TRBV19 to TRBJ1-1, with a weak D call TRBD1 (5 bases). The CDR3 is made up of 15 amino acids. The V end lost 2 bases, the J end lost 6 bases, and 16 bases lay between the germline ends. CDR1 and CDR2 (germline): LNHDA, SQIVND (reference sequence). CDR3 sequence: CASSIPDSRLAEAFF. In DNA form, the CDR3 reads TGTGCCAGTAGTATACCAGACAGTCGACTAGCTGAAGCTTTCTTT. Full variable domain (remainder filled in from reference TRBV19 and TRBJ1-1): DGGITQSPKYLFRKEGQNVTLSCEQNLNHDAMYWYRQDPGQGLRLIYYSQIVNDFQKGDIAEGYSVSREKKESFPLTVTSAQKNPTAFYLCASSIPDSRLAEAFFGQGTRLTVV.

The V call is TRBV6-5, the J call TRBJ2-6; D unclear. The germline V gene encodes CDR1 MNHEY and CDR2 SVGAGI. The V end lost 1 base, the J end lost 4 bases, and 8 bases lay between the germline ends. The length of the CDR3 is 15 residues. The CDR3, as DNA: TGTGCCAGCAGTTACTGGGCAACGGGGGCCAACGTCCTGACTTTC. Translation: CASSYWATGANVLTF.

Here the CDR3 DNA reads TGCAGTGCTAGTAGACTAGCGGGAGGACCCTACGAGCAGTACTTC. Residues: CSASRLAGGPYEQYF. This chain uses TRBV20-1 with TRBJ2-7; TRBD2 matches at 13 bases. The CDR3 is 15 residues long. CDR1 is DFQATT, CDR2 SNEGSKA, per germline (reference sequence). The junction had 4 bases not matched to a gene; V was cut back by 3 bases and J by 2 bases.

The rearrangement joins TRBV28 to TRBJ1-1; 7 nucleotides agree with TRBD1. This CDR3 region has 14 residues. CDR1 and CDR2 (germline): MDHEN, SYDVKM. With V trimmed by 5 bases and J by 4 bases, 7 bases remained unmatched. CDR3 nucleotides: TGTGCCAGCAGTGCAGTTGACAGGGCCACTGAAGCTTTCTTT. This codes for CASSAVDRATEAFF.

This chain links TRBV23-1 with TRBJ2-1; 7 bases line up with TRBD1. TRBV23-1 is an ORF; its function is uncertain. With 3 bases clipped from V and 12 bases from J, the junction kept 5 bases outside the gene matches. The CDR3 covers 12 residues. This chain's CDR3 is CASSHRDSWQFF. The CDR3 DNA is TGCGCCAGCAGTCATCGGGACAGTTGGCAGTTCTTC.

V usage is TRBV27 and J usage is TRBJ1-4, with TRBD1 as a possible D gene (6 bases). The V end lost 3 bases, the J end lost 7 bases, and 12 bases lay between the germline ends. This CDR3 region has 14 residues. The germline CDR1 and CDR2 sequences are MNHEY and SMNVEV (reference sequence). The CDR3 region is CASSFKGDREKLFF. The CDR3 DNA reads TGTGCCAGCAGTTTCAAGGGGGATCGTGAAAAACTGTTTTTT. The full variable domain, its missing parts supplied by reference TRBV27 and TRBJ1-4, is EAQVTQNPRYLITVTGKKLTVTCSQNMNHEYMSWYRQDPGLGLRQIYYSMNVEVTDKGDVPEGYKVSRKEKRNFPLILESPSPNQTSLYFCASSFKGDREKLFFGSGTQLSVL.

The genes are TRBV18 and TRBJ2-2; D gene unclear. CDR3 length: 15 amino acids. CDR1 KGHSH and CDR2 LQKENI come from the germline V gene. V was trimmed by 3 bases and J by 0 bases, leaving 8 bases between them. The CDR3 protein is CASSPQRSNTGELFF. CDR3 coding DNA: TGTGCCAGCTCACCCCAACGGTCGAACACCGGGGAGCTGTTTTTT.

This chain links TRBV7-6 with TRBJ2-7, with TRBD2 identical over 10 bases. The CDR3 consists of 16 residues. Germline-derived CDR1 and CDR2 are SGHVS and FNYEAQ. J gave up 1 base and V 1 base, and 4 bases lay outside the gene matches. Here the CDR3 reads CASSLELAGRSYEQYF. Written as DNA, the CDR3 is TGTGCCAGCAGCTTAGAACTAGCGGGGCGGTCCTACGAGCAGTACTTC.

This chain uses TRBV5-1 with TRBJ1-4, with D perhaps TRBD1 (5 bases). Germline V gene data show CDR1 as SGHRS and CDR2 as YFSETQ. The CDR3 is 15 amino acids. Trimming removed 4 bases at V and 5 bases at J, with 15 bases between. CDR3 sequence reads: CASSQGGTTNEKLFF. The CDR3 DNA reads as TGCGCCAGCAGCCAGGGCGGGACTACAAATGAAAAACTGTTTTTT.

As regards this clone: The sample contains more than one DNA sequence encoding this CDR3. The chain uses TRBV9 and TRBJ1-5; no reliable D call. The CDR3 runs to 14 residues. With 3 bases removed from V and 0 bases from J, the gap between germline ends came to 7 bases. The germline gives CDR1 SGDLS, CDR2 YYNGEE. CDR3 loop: CASSATDSNQPQHF. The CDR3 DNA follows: TGTGCCAGCAGCGCAACAGATAGCAATCAGCCCCAGCATTTT.

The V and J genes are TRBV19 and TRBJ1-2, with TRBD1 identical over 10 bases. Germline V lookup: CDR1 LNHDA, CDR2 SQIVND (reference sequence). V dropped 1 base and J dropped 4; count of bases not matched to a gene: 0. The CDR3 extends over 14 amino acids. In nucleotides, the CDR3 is TGTGCCAGTAGTATAGGGACAGGGGGCTATGGCTACACCTTC. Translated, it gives CASSIGTGGYGYTF.

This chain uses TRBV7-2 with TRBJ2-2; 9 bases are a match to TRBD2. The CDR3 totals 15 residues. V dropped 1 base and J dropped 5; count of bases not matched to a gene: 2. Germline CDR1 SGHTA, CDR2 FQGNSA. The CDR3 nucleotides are TGTGCCAGCAGCTTAGGGCTAGCGGGGACCGGGGAGCTGTTTTTT. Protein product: CASSLGLAGTGELFF.

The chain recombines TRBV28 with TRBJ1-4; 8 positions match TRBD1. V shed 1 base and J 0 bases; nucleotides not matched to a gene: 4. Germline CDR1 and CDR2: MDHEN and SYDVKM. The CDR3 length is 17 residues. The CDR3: CASSLLQGASTNEKLFF. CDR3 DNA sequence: TGTGCCAGCAGTTTATTGCAGGGGGCCTCAACTAATGAAAAACTGTTTTTT.

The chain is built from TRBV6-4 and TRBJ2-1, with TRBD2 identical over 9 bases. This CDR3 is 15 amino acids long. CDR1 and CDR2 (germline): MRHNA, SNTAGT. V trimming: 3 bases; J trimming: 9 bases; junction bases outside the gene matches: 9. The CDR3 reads CASSEMSGGYGEQFF. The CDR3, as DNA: TGTGCCAGCAGTGAGATGAGCGGGGGGTATGGTGAGCAGTTCTTC.

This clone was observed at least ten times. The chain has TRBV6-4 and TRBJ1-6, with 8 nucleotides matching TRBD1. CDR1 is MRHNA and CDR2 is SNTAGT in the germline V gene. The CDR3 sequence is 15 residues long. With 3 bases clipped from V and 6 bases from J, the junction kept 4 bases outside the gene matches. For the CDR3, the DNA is TGTGCCAGCAGTGAATCTACAGGGGGTAATTCACCCCTCCACTTT. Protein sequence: CASSESTGGNSPLHF.

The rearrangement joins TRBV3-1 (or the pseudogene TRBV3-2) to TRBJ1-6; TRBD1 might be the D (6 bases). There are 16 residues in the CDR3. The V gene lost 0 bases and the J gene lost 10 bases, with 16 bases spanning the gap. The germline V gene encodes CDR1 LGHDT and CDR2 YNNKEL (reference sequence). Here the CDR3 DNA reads TGTGCCAGCAGCCAAGAAAGCGTGGGGGGGGGCTCACCCCTCCACTTT. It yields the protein CASSQESVGGGSPLHF.